What follows are 10 T cell receptor beta chains derived from one specimen sequenced in a study of cytomegalovirus exposure and HLA in healthy donors (dated by TCRdb to 2016 to 2017). Library preparation employed the immunoSEQ multiplex PCR assay. The table was pulled from immuneACCESS by TCRdb, which kept in-frame rearrangements only. Such tables lose some clones; where checked, under half of the loss comes from unresolved V genes, and the rest has no known cause. The sample data list roughly 150,000 clones, and 88% of these were observed just once. The ten largest clones add up to 2.5% to 3.5% of the sample. What was sequenced was PBMCs. Source of these receptors: a man between 18 and 29 years old in good health and CMV-seronegative.

The V gene is TRBV6-1, the J gene TRBJ1-1; D remains unclear. Germline assignment: CDR1 MNHNS and CDR2 SASEGT. V was trimmed by 6 bases and J by 0 bases, leaving 2 bases between them. The CDR3 runs 11 residues. The CDR3 loop reads CASSMNTEAFF. The CDR3 DNA reads TGTGCCAGCAGCATGAACACTGAAGCTTTCTTT.

The V call is TRBV11-2, the J call TRBJ1-3; D is ambiguous. The CDR3 is made up of 16 amino acids. The V end lost 5 bases, the J end lost 1 base, and 15 bases lay between the germline ends. CDR1 SGHAT and CDR2 FQNNGV come from the germline V gene. The CDR3 DNA follows: TGTGCCAGCAGCGGGAGTCTTGTCCGGTCTGGAAACACCATATATTTT. This sequence encodes CASSGSLVRSGNTIYF.

This rearrangement joins TRBV6-1 to TRBJ1-2; TRBD1 matches at 9 bases. This CDR3 has 14 amino acids. The V gene's germline CDR1 is MNHNS and CDR2 SASEGT. V was clipped by 6 bases and J by 4 bases; unmatched bases: 6. CDR3 loop: CASRVTGGGYGYTF. The CDR3 bases are TGTGCCAGCAGGGTAACAGGGGGCGGCTATGGCTACACCTTC.

The chain combines TRBV28 with TRBJ1-2; weak D call: TRBD1 (6 bases). In germline, CDR1 is MDHEN, CDR2 SYDVKM. Trimming took 6 bases from V and 7 from J, leaving 18 bases between them. The CDR3 runs to 14 residues. The chain's CDR3 is CASSPPQGTVGYTF. The CDR3 nucleotides read TGTGCCAGCAGCCCTCCCCAGGGGACGGTTGGCTACACCTTC.

The chain links TRBV9 to TRBJ1-1; D is undetermined. CDR3 size: 14 residues. V lost 0 bases to trimming and J lost 0 bases, with 6 bases between them. Germline CDR1 is SGDLS and CDR2 is YYNGEE. The CDR3 DNA sequence: TGTGCCAGCAGCGTAGTACAGTTGAACACTGAAGCTTTCTTT. This translates into CASSVVQLNTEAFF.

This clone was seen once. The V gene is TRBV19, the J gene TRBJ1-5; D possibly corresponds to TRBD1 (6 bases). The CDR3 totals 13 residues. V lost 3 bases and J lost 9, with 12 bases in between. Germline CDR1 LNHDA, CDR2 SQIVND (reference sequence). The CDR3 loop reads CASSIKGDRPQHF. For the CDR3, the DNA is TGTGCCAGTAGTATTAAGGGGGATCGGCCCCAGCATTTT.

The J gene is TRBJ1-1, the V gene TRBV6-5; 11 nucleotides align to TRBD1. CDR3 length: 15 amino acids. In germline, CDR1 is MNHEY, CDR2 SVGAGI. The J segment lost 1 base and the V segment lost 6 bases, leaving 4 bases of the junction unmatched. CDR3 amino acids: CASRTGQGANTEAFF. CDR3 DNA: TGTGCCAGCAGGACCGGACAGGGGGCGAACACTGAAGCTTTCTTT.

The V and J genes are TRBV4-3 and TRBJ2-7; 8 bases line up with TRBD2. The CDR3 sequence is 16 residues long. V was pared by 0 bases and J by 3 bases, with 7 bases of the junction left unmatched. Germline CDR1 and CDR2: LGHNA and YSLEER. The CDR3 region has the DNA TGCGCCAGCAGCCAAGATAGCAGCGGGAGTGGCTACGAGCAGTACTTC. Translated: CASSQDSSGSGYEQYF.

The chain joins TRBV7-2 to TRBJ1-1; D possibly corresponds to TRBD1 (5 bases). CDR1 and CDR2 (germline): SGHTA, FQGNSA. The CDR3 is 18 amino acids. V was cut by 1 base and J by 4 bases, with 22 bases left in between. Written as DNA, the CDR3 is TGTGCCAGCAGCTTAGTAGGTCTAAGATCCGGGGGTGGCACTGAAGCTTTCTTT. The encoded protein is CASSLVGLRSGGGTEAFF.

The rearrangement links TRBV4-2 to TRBJ1-1, with no clear D. CDR1 LGHNA and CDR2 YNFKEQ come from the germline V gene. Trimming left V 4 bases short and J 1 base short, with 10 bases between. The CDR3 extends over 14 amino acids. The CDR3 reads CASSPLLGNTEAFF. The CDR3 region has the DNA TGTGCCAGCAGCCCTTTGCTAGGGAACACTGAAGCTTTCTTT.